Described below is a single TCR beta chain sequence and its context. The antigen remains undetermined. V was cut by 4 bases and J by 4 bases, with 9 bases left in between. Germline CDR1 is SGHRS and CDR2 is YFSETQ. The CDR3 sequence is 12 residues long. TCRdb's table, derived via immunoSEQ multiplex PCR, lists solely in-frame clones and lacks some. This sample carries about 150,000 clones, approximately 90% of them seen once, and the ten largest clones take roughly 4%. Analysis merged second doses at about 4 or about 12 weeks. This record comes from a study of T cell responses to AZD1222 COVID-19 vaccine. Study-wide results and limits: There were vaccine-associated CD4 TCRs across spike, dominant at 160-218 and 743-854. Of the AZD1222 recipients, only six were seropositive at baseline. The repertoires were collected only after the peak T cell response.

The specimen was peripheral blood, collected 28 days after the second AZD1222 dose. The chain uses TRBV5-1 and TRBJ2-7; TRBD2 is a possible D gene (6 bases). This sequence was found in an adult who received the AZD1222 COVID-19 vaccine. CDR3 sequence (DNA): TGCGCCAGCAGCCCCCGGGGGTACGAGCAGTACTTC. Translation: CASSPRGYEQYF.